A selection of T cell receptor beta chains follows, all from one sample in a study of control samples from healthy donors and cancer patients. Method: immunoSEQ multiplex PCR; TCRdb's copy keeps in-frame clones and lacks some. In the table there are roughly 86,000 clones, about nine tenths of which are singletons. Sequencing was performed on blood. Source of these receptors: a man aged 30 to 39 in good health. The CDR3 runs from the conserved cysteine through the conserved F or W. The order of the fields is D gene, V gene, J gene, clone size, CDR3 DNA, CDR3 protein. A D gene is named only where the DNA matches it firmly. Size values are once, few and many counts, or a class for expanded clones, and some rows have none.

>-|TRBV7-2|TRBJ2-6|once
TGTGCCAGCAGCCAAGGCTTTACCGGGGCCAACGTCCTGACTTTC
CASSQGFTGANVLTF
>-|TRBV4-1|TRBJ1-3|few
TGCGCCAGCAGCCAAGATTCGACCGATAACGGAAACACCATATATTTT
CASSQDSTDNGNTIYF
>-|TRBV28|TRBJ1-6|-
TGTGCCAGCTCCGGGCAACCTAAGCCACCCCTCCACTTT
CASSGQPKPPLHF
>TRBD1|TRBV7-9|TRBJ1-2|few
TGTGCCAGCAGCCTCAAGGACAGGGAAGGCTACACCTTC
CASSLKDREGYTF
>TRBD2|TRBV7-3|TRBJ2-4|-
TGTGCCAGCAGCTTAACATCCCGGGGAGCGGGGACCAGAAACATTCAGTACTTC
CASSLTSRGAGTRNIQYF
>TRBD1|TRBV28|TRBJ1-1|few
TGTGCCAGCAGTTTATCCGGGACAGGGGGCACTGAAGCTTTCTTT
CASSLSGTGGTEAFF
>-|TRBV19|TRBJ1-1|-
TGTGCCAGTAGTTCCCCTCGGACAGCTCGGAACACTGAAGCTTTCTTT
CASSSPRTARNTEAFF
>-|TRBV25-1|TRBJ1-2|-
TGTGCCAGCAGTGAATATGGCAGGACGGATTGGGGCTACACCTTC
CASSEYGRTDWGYTF
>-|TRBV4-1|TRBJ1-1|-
TGCGCCAGCAGCGCTCCGAATAGGGAAGCTTTCTTT
CASSAPNREAFF
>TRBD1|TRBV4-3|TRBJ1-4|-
TGCGCCAGCAGCCGTTCCCGGGACAGGGGAGGTGAAAAACTGTTTTTT
CASSRSRDRGGEKLFF
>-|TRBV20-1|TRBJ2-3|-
TGCAGTGCTGGTAGCCCAGATACGCAGTATTTT
CSAGSPDTQYF
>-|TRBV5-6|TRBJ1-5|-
TGTGCCAGCAGCTTGGGGAGGGGAGCTCAGCCCCAGCATTTT
CASSLGRGAQPQHF
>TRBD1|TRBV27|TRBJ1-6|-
TGTGCCAGCAGTTTCGACAGGGGTAATTCACCCCTCCACTTT
CASSFDRGNSPLHF
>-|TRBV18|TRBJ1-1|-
TGTGCCAGCTCACCAACCAACGGGGTCCAGAACACTGAAGCTTTCTTT
CASSPTNGVQNTEAFF
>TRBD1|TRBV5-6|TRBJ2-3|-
TGTGCCAGCAGCTGGGGGCGGACAGGGGGCACAGATACGCAGTATTTT
CASSWGRTGGTDTQYF
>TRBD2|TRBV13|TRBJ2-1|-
TGTGCCAGCAGCAAACGGACTAGCGGGAACGGTTACAATGAGCAGTTCTTC
CASSKRTSGNGYNEQFF
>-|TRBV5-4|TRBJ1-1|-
TGTGCCAGCAGCTTTTTTTCAGGGGCGGGAATGAACACTGAAGCTTTCTTT
CASSFFSGAGMNTEAFF
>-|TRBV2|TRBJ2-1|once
TGTGCCAGCAGCGCCCCCGCGCGACAGGCTTCCAATGAGCAGTTCTTC
CASSAPARQASNEQFF
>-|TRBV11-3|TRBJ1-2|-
TGTGCCAGCACCTTTGGACGCCAACAGAGGGATGGCTACACCTTC
CASTFGRQQRDGYTF
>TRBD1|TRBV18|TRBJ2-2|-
TGTGCCAGCTCACCACCGGACAGGGCAGAGCTGTTTTTT
CASSPPDRAELFF
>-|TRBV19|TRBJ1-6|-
TGTGCCAGTAGTACCTCAGGGGATAATTCACCCCTCCACTTT
CASSTSGDNSPLHF
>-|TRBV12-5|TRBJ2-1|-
TGTGCTAGTGGTTGGAACCTAAGAAATGAGCAGTTCTTC
CASGWNLRNEQFF
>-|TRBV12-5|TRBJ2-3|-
TGTGCTAGTGCCAGGGGAGATACGCAGTATTTT
CASARGDTQYF
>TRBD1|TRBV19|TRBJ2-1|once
TGTGCCAGTAGCCGGACAGGGAACTACAATGAGCAGTTCTTC
CASSRTGNYNEQFF
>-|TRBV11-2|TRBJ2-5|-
TGTGCCAGCAGCTCGCCTTGGGGGCAGGGAAGGATCCAAGAGACCCAGTACTTC
CASSSPWGQGRIQETQYF
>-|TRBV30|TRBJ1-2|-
TGTACCGCGGTGGCAGGGAATAACTATGGCTACACCTTC
CTAVAGNNYGYTF